A single T cell receptor (beta chain) is shown here with its context. These data are taken from a study of blood T cell repertoires in COVID-19. Background on the study: Sites across the United States, Italy and Spain contributed samples from acute and convalescent COVID-19. T cells, B-cell-depleted T cells, or PBMCs provided the cDNA or gDNA that served as material.

Assay used: immunoSEQ multiplex PCR; TCRdb lists only in-frame clones, some missing. The sample has around 250,000 clones, 80% to 90% seen once. Study members were between roughly 18 and 89 years old and lived in 24 US regions. The V gene lost 6 bases and the J gene lost 6 bases, with 14 bases spanning the gap. CDR1 is MDHEN, CDR2 SYDVKM, per germline. CDR3 size: 13 residues. The rearrangement joins TRBV28 to TRBJ1-1; weak D call: TRBD1 (6 bases). The TCR comes from a woman aged 50 to 65 who had recovered from COVID-19. Sequenced sample: PBMCs or T cells enriched from blood (not recorded which). CDR3 in amino acids: CASRIDRTAEAFF. Written as DNA, the CDR3 is TGTGCCAGCAGAATCGACAGGACCGCTGAAGCTTTCTTT.